This is a list of T cell receptor beta chains from one sample in a study of OX40 agonist ivuxolimab in advanced cancers. Profiling relied on immunoSEQ multiplex PCR, and the TCRdb table lists in-frame clones only, not all of them. The table has just over 90,000 clones, around 91% seen once. The input for sequencing was CD4+ or CD8+ T cells sorted from blood, taken in a trial of the OX40 agonist ivuxolimab. All receptors come from an adult with an advanced solid tumor such as melanoma, head and neck, liver or kidney cancer. CDR3s include the opening cysteine and the closing phenylalanine or tryptophan. A D gene is named only where the DNA matches it firmly. A row's size may be missing; if present it is once, few, many or a size class.

DNA: TGTGCCAGCAGATTAAGTGTCCCCTCTGGAAACACCATATATTTT
CDR3: CASRLSVPSGNTIYF
J: TRBJ1-3
V: TRBV2
D: -
size: -

DNA: TGTGCCAGTTGTTGTAGGGGCCCCTACAATGAGCAGTTCTTC
CDR3: CASCCRGPYNEQFF
J: TRBJ2-1
V: TRBV19
D: -
size: -

DNA: TGTGCCAGCAGCAAGTACAATGAGCAGTTCTTC
CDR3: CASSKYNEQFF
J: TRBJ2-1
V: TRBV7-9
D: -
size: -

DNA: TGCGCCAGCAGCTTGGGAGTTGGGAATGAGCAGTTCTTC
CDR3: CASSLGVGNEQFF
J: TRBJ2-1
V: TRBV5-1
D: -
size: -

DNA: TGTGCCAGTAGTACAGATTATAAAGAGACCCAGTACTTC
CDR3: CASSTDYKETQYF
J: TRBJ2-5
V: TRBV19
D: -
size: -

DNA: TGTGCCAGTAGTACCTCCGGGACAGGCTACGAGCAGTACTTC
CDR3: CASSTSGTGYEQYF
J: TRBJ2-7
V: TRBV19
D: TRBD1
size: -

DNA: TGTGCCAGCAGCCGGGGACAGGGAAACGAGCAGTACTTC
CDR3: CASSRGQGNEQYF
J: TRBJ2-7
V: TRBV7-3
D: TRBD1
size: -

DNA: TGTGCCAGCAGCTCGCAAGGGGGGTACAATGAGCAGTTCTTC
CDR3: CASSSQGGYNEQFF
J: TRBJ2-1
V: TRBV5-4
D: -
size: -

DNA: TGTGCCAGCAGCTTAGAGGGCCATGTTCAAGAGACCCAGTACTTC
CDR3: CASSLEGHVQETQYF
J: TRBJ2-5
V: TRBV11-3
D: -
size: once

DNA: TGTGCCAGCAGCTTAGATCGGGTCACAGATACGCAGTATTTT
CDR3: CASSLDRVTDTQYF
J: TRBJ2-3
V: TRBV11-2
D: -
size: -

DNA: TGTGCCAGCAGTCAAGGACAGGACTATGGCTACACCTTC
CDR3: CASSQGQDYGYTF
J: TRBJ1-2
V: TRBV6-6
D: TRBD1
size: -

DNA: TGCGCCAGCAGCACTAGCGGGAGGGCTGGGGACACCGGGGAGCTGTTTTTT
CDR3: CASSTSGRAGDTGELFF
J: TRBJ2-2
V: TRBV10-2
D: TRBD2
size: -

DNA: TGTGCCTGGAGTGTCGGGGGAGGAGGATACAATGAGCAGTTCTTC
CDR3: CAWSVGGGGYNEQFF
J: TRBJ2-1
V: TRBV30
D: -
size: -

DNA: TGTGCCAGCAGCTTACGAACGGGACTAGCGGGAGAAGATACGCAGTATTTT
CDR3: CASSLRTGLAGEDTQYF
J: TRBJ2-3
V: TRBV11-3
D: TRBD2
size: -

DNA: TGTGCCGGCCGCGGCCTACGAGAGCAGTACTTC
CDR3: CAGRGLREQYF
J: TRBJ2-7
V: TRBV5-8
D: -
size: -

DNA: TGCGCCAGCAGACCGCGGGAGTTCTCTTACAATGAGCAGTTCTTC
CDR3: CASRPREFSYNEQFF
J: TRBJ2-1
V: TRBV4-1
D: TRBD2
size: -

DNA: TGTGCCAGCAACAGACAGGGGGTAACCTACGAGCAGTACTTC
CDR3: CASNRQGVTYEQYF
J: TRBJ2-7
V: TRBV5-4
D: TRBD1
size: -

DNA: TGTGCCAGCAGCACCCGACTAGCGGGCCAAGAGACCCAGTACTTC
CDR3: CASSTRLAGQETQYF
J: TRBJ2-5
V: TRBV9
D: TRBD2
size: -

DNA: TGTGCCAGCAGTCAGCAGGGCCCCTTCTACGAGCAGTACTTC
CDR3: CASSQQGPFYEQYF
J: TRBJ2-7
V: TRBV27
D: -
size: once

DNA: TGTGCCAGCAGTCCTTCTACCTTGGGCACTGAAGCTTTCTTT
CDR3: CASSPSTLGTEAFF
J: TRBJ1-1
V: TRBV6-5
D: -
size: -

DNA: TGTGCCAGCAGTTTGAAATCGTTTGGGGAGCTGTTTTTT
CDR3: CASSLKSFGELFF
J: TRBJ2-2
V: TRBV6-1
D: -
size: -

DNA: TGTGCCAGCAGCTCACCTTTGAGCCAGAACAATGAGCAGTTCTTC
CDR3: CASSSPLSQNNEQFF
J: TRBJ2-1
V: TRBV7-8
D: -
size: -

DNA: TGTGCCAGTAGTATAGGGGGTCCTGAAGCTTTCTTT
CDR3: CASSIGGPEAFF
J: TRBJ1-1
V: TRBV19
D: -
size: -

DNA: TGTGCCACCAGCCGGGGACTAGGATACACCGGGGAGCTGTTTTTT
CDR3: CATSRGLGYTGELFF
J: TRBJ2-2
V: TRBV15
D: TRBD2
size: -

DNA: TGTGCCAGCTCACGCAAAATGTGGGGGAACACTGAAGCTTTCTTT
CDR3: CASSRKMWGNTEAFF
J: TRBJ1-1
V: TRBV18
D: -
size: -

DNA: TGTGCCACCAGCAGCCAAAGTGGGCAGTTCTTC
CDR3: CATSSQSGQFF
J: TRBJ2-1
V: TRBV15
D: -
size: once

DNA: TGTGCCAGCATCAGCGGGGCCCCCGATACGCAGTATTTT
CDR3: CASISGAPDTQYF
J: TRBJ2-3
V: TRBV28
D: TRBD2
size: -

DNA: TGTGCCAGCAGCGTAGAGGGGGGACTAGCGGGAGCCAAAAACATTCAGTACTTC
CDR3: CASSVEGGLAGAKNIQYF
J: TRBJ2-4
V: TRBV9
D: TRBD2
size: -

DNA: TGTGCCACCCAAAGGGGGCAGGGGGGGCAAGAGACCCAGTACTTC
CDR3: CATQRGQGGQETQYF
J: TRBJ2-5
V: TRBV6-7
D: -
size: -

DNA: TGTGCCAGTAGTATAGGGACAGGGGGTCAGCCCCAGCATTTT
CDR3: CASSIGTGGQPQHF
J: TRBJ1-5
V: TRBV19
D: TRBD1
size: once

DNA: TGTGCCAGCGGTGGGACTAGCGGATTGGCTTACGAGCAGTACTTC
CDR3: CASGGTSGLAYEQYF
J: TRBJ2-7
V: TRBV6-6
D: TRBD2
size: -

DNA: TGCGCCAGCAGCCCTGGACAGGGTGGTTTTGAAAAACTGTTTTTT
CDR3: CASSPGQGGFEKLFF
J: TRBJ1-4
V: TRBV4-1
D: TRBD1
size: -

DNA: TGTGCCAGCAGCTTACTACTTGACACCGGGGAGCTGTTTTTT
CDR3: CASSLLLDTGELFF
J: TRBJ2-2
V: TRBV7-2
D: -
size: -

DNA: TGTGCCACTAAGGGGGCCTCTGGGGCCAACGTCCTGACTTTC
CDR3: CATKGASGANVLTF
J: TRBJ2-6
V: TRBV19
D: TRBD1
size: -

DNA: TGTGCCTGGGCACCTCGATGGGCAGGCGGCTCCTACGAGCAGTACTTC
CDR3: CAWAPRWAGGSYEQYF
J: TRBJ2-7
V: TRBV30
D: -
size: once

DNA: TGTGCCAGCAGAGACCTACGGGGATCTAACACTGAAGCTTTCTTT
CDR3: CASRDLRGSNTEAFF
J: TRBJ1-1
V: TRBV6-5
D: -
size: -

DNA: TGTGCCAGCAGTTTATCGAGGGGGTCGACAGATACGCAGTATTTT
CDR3: CASSLSRGSTDTQYF
J: TRBJ2-3
V: TRBV27
D: -
size: -

DNA: TGTGCCAGCAGCACCCGGGGGACTAGCACAGATACGCAGTATTTT
CDR3: CASSTRGTSTDTQYF
J: TRBJ2-3
V: TRBV27
D: -
size: -

DNA: TGTGCCAGCAGCTGGGACAGGGGGCGCTTCAACGAGCAGTACTTC
CDR3: CASSWDRGRFNEQYF
J: TRBJ2-7
V: TRBV7-9
D: TRBD1
size: -

DNA: TGTGCCAGTAGTATGAGGGGGCCAGAGACCCAGTACTTC
CDR3: CASSMRGPETQYF
J: TRBJ2-5
V: TRBV19
D: TRBD1
size: -

DNA: TGTGCCAGCAGCGTTAGCGGGGACACAGATACGCAGTATTTT
CDR3: CASSVSGDTDTQYF
J: TRBJ2-3
V: TRBV7-9
D: TRBD2
size: -

DNA: TGTGCCAGTAGTATACAGGGGGTGAACACTGAAGCTTTCTTT
CDR3: CASSIQGVNTEAFF
J: TRBJ1-1
V: TRBV19
D: TRBD1
size: -

DNA: TGTGCCAGCAGCGTAGGCTTGACTAGCGGGATAAATGAGCAGTTCTTC
CDR3: CASSVGLTSGINEQFF
J: TRBJ2-1
V: TRBV9
D: TRBD2
size: few

DNA: TGTGCCAGCAGTTTATGGCAGGGAGGCTCCTACAATGAGCAGTTCTTC
CDR3: CASSLWQGGSYNEQFF
J: TRBJ2-1
V: TRBV28
D: -
size: -

DNA: TGTGCCAGCAGCTTGCGGCGGGGTGAAAAACTGTTTTTT
CDR3: CASSLRRGEKLFF
J: TRBJ1-4
V: TRBV5-4
D: -
size: -

DNA: TGTGCCATCAGTGAGCGTGGTTTTCCTAATGAAAAACTGTTTTTT
CDR3: CAISERGFPNEKLFF
J: TRBJ1-4
V: TRBV10-3
D: -
size: -

DNA: TGTGCCAGCAGCTTAATGGGCCGCAATCAGCCCCAGCATTTT
CDR3: CASSLMGRNQPQHF
J: TRBJ1-5
V: TRBV7-9
D: -
size: few

DNA: TGTGCCATCAGTGAAGGGTGGGCCGGGGGCACTGAAGCTTTCTTT
CDR3: CAISEGWAGGTEAFF
J: TRBJ1-1
V: TRBV10-3
D: -
size: few

DNA: TGTGCCAGCAGCTTAGAGAGGGGGGTAAACACCATATATTTT
CDR3: CASSLERGVNTIYF
J: TRBJ1-3
V: TRBV7-2
D: -
size: -

DNA: TGCGCCAGCGGCGAAGAGACCCAGTACTTC
CDR3: CASGEETQYF
J: TRBJ2-5
V: TRBV5-1
D: -
size: -

DNA: TGTGCCAGCAGCGTCCGGGCGTGGGACCTCTACGAGCAGTACTTC
CDR3: CASSVRAWDLYEQYF
J: TRBJ2-7
V: TRBV9
D: -
size: -

DNA: TGTGCCAGTAGTATCCAAACGGGGTTTAGCAATCAGCCCCAGCATTTT
CDR3: CASSIQTGFSNQPQHF
J: TRBJ1-5
V: TRBV19
D: -
size: -

DNA: -
CDR3: CASILGRDGLAKNIQYF
J: TRBJ2-4
V: TRBV2
D: -
size: -

DNA: TGTGCCAGCAGCTTGAACTGGGAGGGAGAAAACACCATATATTTT
CDR3: CASSLNWEGENTIYF
J: TRBJ1-3
V: TRBV7-9
D: -
size: -